The 6 T cell receptor beta chains reported below all come from one sample, sequenced in a study of T cells in tumors after PD-1 blockade. The table came from immunoSEQ multiplex PCR; TCRdb's copy has only in-frame clones and leaves some out. Here the sample spans approximately 46,000 clones, 75% to 85% being singletons. The sequences come from PBMCs, collected before anti-PD-1 treatment. The receptors shown here come from a human donor with basal cell carcinoma.

The chain recombines TRBV7-2 with TRBJ2-3, with D possibly TRBD2 on 5 matching bases. V dropped 3 bases and J dropped 0 bases, with 13 bases sitting between them. Germline V gives CDR1 SGHTA, CDR2 FQGNSA. The CDR3 length is 16 residues. The CDR3 coding sequence is TGTGCCAGCAGCTTTAGGTCTCGGACTAGCACAGATACGCAGTATTTT. As protein: CASSFRSRTSTDTQYF.

This clone was observed a handful of times. In the same sample, other DNA sequences code for this CDR3. CDR3 amino acids: CASSLAESTDTQYF. The CDR3, as DNA: TGCGCCAGCAGCTTAGCGGAGAGCACAGATACGCAGTATTTT. The chain employs TRBV5-1 and TRBJ2-3, with a weak D call TRBD2 (5 bases). The V gene's germline CDR1 is SGHRS and CDR2 YFSETQ. The CDR3 is 14 amino acids. The ends were cut back, 2 bases at V and 0 bases at J, with 7 bases in the middle. The full variable domain, with the rest looked up from reference TRBV5-1 and TRBJ2-3, is KAGVTQTPRYLIKTRGQQVTLSCSPISGHRSVSWYQQTPGQGLQFLFEYFSETQRNKGNFPGRFSGRQFSNSRSEMNVSTLELGDSALYLCASSLAESTDTQYFGPGTRLTVL.

The chain uses TRBV6-5 and TRBJ2-7; TRBD1 is a possible D gene (5 bases). CDR3 size: 14 residues. V lost 2 bases, J lost 2 bases, and 10 bases lay in between. Germline V CDR1 and CDR2: MNHEY, SVGAGI. The CDR3 loop reads CASSYKGQAYEQYF. The CDR3 DNA reads TGTGCCAGCAGTTACAAGGGGCAGGCCTACGAGCAGTACTTC.

The chain joins TRBV28 to TRBJ2-7; tentatively, D is TRBD1 (5 bases). The germline CDR1 and CDR2 sequences are MDHEN and SYDVKM. CDR3 length: 13 amino acids. V lost 7 bases to trimming and J lost 0 bases, with 10 bases between them. CDR3 nucleotide sequence: TGTGCCAGCATAAGGGGTAGCTCCTACGAGCAGTACTTC. The encoded protein is CASIRGSSYEQYF.

A few counts support this clone. This sequence joins TRBV30 and TRBJ2-7; D unclear. The germline CDR1 and CDR2 sequences are GTSNPN and SVGIG (reference sequence). The V gene lost 4 bases and the J gene lost 2 bases, with 12 bases spanning the gap. The CDR3 totals 13 residues. The chain's CDR3 is CAWTLNWAYEQYF. In DNA, the CDR3 is TGTGCCTGGACCCTAAATTGGGCCTACGAGCAGTACTTC.

The count of this clone is one. The rearrangement uses TRBV2 and TRBJ2-2, with TRBD2 matching over 7 bases. The V segment lost 9 bases and the J segment 6 bases; nucleotides outside the gene matches: 4. Germline loops: CDR1 SNHLY, CDR2 FYNNEI. This CDR3 spans 12 amino acids. CDR3 DNA: TGTGCCAGTTTGGCGGGAGCCGGGGAGCTGTTTTTT. It is translated as CASLAGAGELFF.